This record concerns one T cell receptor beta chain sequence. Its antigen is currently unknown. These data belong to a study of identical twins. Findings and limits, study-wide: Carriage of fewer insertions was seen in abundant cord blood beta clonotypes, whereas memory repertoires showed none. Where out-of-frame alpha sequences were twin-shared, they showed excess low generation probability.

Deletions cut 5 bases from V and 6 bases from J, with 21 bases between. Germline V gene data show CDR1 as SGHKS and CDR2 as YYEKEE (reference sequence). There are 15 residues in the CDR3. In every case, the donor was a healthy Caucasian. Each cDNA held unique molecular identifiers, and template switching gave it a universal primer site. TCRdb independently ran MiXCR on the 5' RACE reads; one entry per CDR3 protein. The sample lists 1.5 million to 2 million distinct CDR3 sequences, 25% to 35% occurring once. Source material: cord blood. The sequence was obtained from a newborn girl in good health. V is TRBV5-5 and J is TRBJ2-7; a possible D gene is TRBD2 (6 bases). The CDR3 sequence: CASRETWGRSSEQYF. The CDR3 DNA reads TGTGCCAGCAGGGAAACGTGGGGGAGGTCAAGCGAGCAGTACTTC.